This T cell receptor beta chain was sequenced during a study of T-cell memory formation after mild COVID-19 (dated by TCRdb to the early 2020s). Regarding the complete study: TCR sequence clusters from the two donors were found to be largely donor specific. Longitudinal TCRalpha and TCRbeta repertoire sequencing tracked T-cell clones expanding and contracting after mild COVID-19 in a couple of donors. The cohort comprised two young, previously healthy adult volunteers, one female and one male. What the study reported, not specific to this receptor: The study included only a couple of mild cases, and larger cohorts that include severe cases with pre-infection samples were judged to be necessary. Balanced CD4/CD8 phenotypes were observed for clones contracting from day 15 to 85, whereas a bias towards CD4+ was observed for a second wave of clones expanding from day 15 to 37. Some responding clones were found in pre-infection memory, which suggests that pre-existing cross-reactive memory T cells took part in the SARS-CoV-2 response. SARS-CoV-2 specificity was not confirmed for the second-wave clones peaking on day 37. Contracting CD4+ clones were located mainly in the CM and EM memory subsets, whereas CD8+ clones were found to be enriched in EMRA.

Ficoll-Paque density gradient centrifugation was used to isolate PBMCs. On this clonotype itself: There is no known antigen for this receptor. Base quality data are lacking; no much larger clone is found one base away.

For sequencing, an Illumina NovaSeq 6000 was employed. TCRalpha and TCRbeta cDNA libraries were built by 5'RACE with constant-segment primers, adding sample barcodes and unique molecular identifiers. RNA was extracted from every sample with Trizol reagent. Library amplification was performed in two PCR steps, and a second sample barcode and Illumina TruSeq adapters were introduced in the second step. Sequencing of libraries was performed on an Illumina NovaSeq with 2 x 150 bp paired-end reads. As for how the authors treated the data: Reads were demultiplexed and collapsed into UMI-guided consensus sequences with migec v1.2.7. With mixcr v2.1.11, UMI consensuses were aligned to TRA and TRB V and J templates and assembled into clonotypes. Clonotypes were classified as expanded or contracted when called significant by both edgeR and NoisET, with noise models trained on biological replicates. For edgeR calls, the thresholds were a false discovery rate-adjusted p below 0.01 and a log2 fold-change of 1. As an exploratory analysis of dynamics, PCA with hierarchical clustering was applied to max-normalized trajectories of the 1000 most abundant clonotypes. Separately sequenced CD4+ and CD8+ repertoires were used to assign the CD4 or CD8 phenotype of responding clones. Starting from the raw public reads, TCRdb applied fastp trimming at Q25, assembled clones with MiXCR and retained in-frame beta chains. CDR3 protein duplicates are merged, each entry listing the most common genes and DNA. The V and J calls reflect TCRdb's pipeline rather than the authors' work. This sample gives 430,000 or so distinct CDR3 sequences in total; 20% to 25% of them show up just once. The top ten constitute about 12% of the sample.

V is reduced by 1 base and J by 4 bases, leaving a spacing of 8 bases between them. The CDR3 numbers 14 residues from cysteine through phenylalanine. The DNA shown is the 42-base CDR3, in frame from base 1. The germline V gene encodes CDR1 SEHNR and CDR2 FQNEAQ (reference sequence). This clonotype was sampled from an adult woman who had mild COVID-19 (a few samples of this study predate the infection). The sample titles of this study are shuffled in the database, so cell type and time point are left out; the donor was told from shared clones. The source material was PBMCs or a T cell subset sorted from them (not recorded which). The chain couples TRBV7-9 to TRBJ1-5; the D gene is unclear. The CDR3: CASSLDARNQPQHF. The DNA sequence reads TGTGCCAGCAGCTTAGACGCGCGTAATCAGCCCCAGCATTTT.